The 17 T cell receptor beta chains listed next were all sequenced from one sample in a study of cytomegalovirus exposure and HLA in healthy donors. The study ran its PCR with 60 Vbeta and 13 Jbeta primers. The data were produced by immunoSEQ multiplex PCR, yet TCRdb's version contains in-frame clones alone and is incomplete. The sample yields about 160,000 clones, approximately 77% seen once. The sample consisted of PBMCs. These receptors were collected from a man under 40 in good health and CMV-seropositive.

This rearrangement joins TRBV28 to TRBJ2-7; 7 bases are a match to TRBD1. After removal of 4 bases from V and 2 bases from J, the junction contained 8 bases not matched to a gene. The CDR3 has 15 residues. Germline-derived CDR1 and CDR2 are MDHEN and SYDVKM. As DNA, the CDR3 is TGTGCCAGCAGTTCGGACCTGGGACAGACCTACGAGCAGTACTTC. Protein: CASSSDLGQTYEQYF.

The chain uses TRBV7-3 and TRBJ2-2; 8 bases are a match to TRBD2. The CDR3 extends over 16 amino acids. CDR1 and CDR2 (germline): SGHTA, FQGTGA. V dropped 3 bases and J dropped 4; count of bases not matched to a gene: 7. This chain's CDR3 is CASSLTGGALTGELFF. Written as DNA, the CDR3 is TGTGCCAGCAGCTTGACGGGGGGGGCCCTCACCGGGGAGCTGTTTTTT. The variable domain in full, completed from reference TRBV7-3 and TRBJ2-2, reads GAGVSQTPSNKVTEKGKYVELRCDPISGHTALYWYRQSLGQGPEFLIYFQGTGAADDSGLPNDRFFAVRPEGSVSTLKIQRTERGDSAVYLCASSLTGGALTGELFFGEGSRLTVL.

This clone has only one observation. V gene TRBV6-6 combines with J gene TRBJ2-3; 10 bases fit TRBD2. CDR1 is MNHNY, CDR2 SVGAGI, per germline (reference sequence). V gave up 6 bases and J gave up 2 bases; unmatched junction bases: 2. This CDR3 has 14 residues. CDR3 in amino acids: CASRLAGLTDTQYF. DNA for the CDR3: TGTGCCAGCAGACTAGCGGGGCTCACAGATACGCAGTATTTT.

This sequence joins TRBV7-6 and TRBJ2-5; TRBD1 agrees at 8 bases. CDR1 is SGHVS, CDR2 FNYEAQ, per germline. There are 14 residues in the CDR3. V dropped 6 bases and J dropped 5; count of bases not matched to a gene: 8. The CDR3 coding sequence is TGTGCCAGCAGTAACCCGGACAGGGCGGAGACCCAGTACTTC. Amino acid sequence: CASSNPDRAETQYF.

The rearrangement links TRBV27 to TRBJ2-1, with 7 bases identical to TRBD2. Germline lookup yields CDR1 MNHEY and CDR2 SMNVEV (reference sequence). This CDR3 is 15 amino acids long. Trimming at V came to 2 bases and at J to 3 bases, leaving 4 bases not matched to a gene. The CDR3 DNA is TGTGCCAGCAGTTTAAATGGGGGGGACTACAATGAGCAGTTCTTC. It yields the protein CASSLNGGDYNEQFF.

V usage is TRBV25-1 and J usage is TRBJ2-7; 8 bases align to TRBD1. CDR1 and CDR2 from the germline V gene are MGHDK and SYGVNS. V lost 3 bases and J lost 2; bases outside the gene matches: 15. The CDR3 has 18 residues. The CDR3 DNA sequence: TGTGCCAGCAGTGATAAAGTTGTGGAACAGGGGGTCGCCTACGAGCAGTACTTC. Protein: CASSDKVVEQGVAYEQYF.

The V and J genes are TRBV28 and TRBJ1-2; 8 nucleotides line up with TRBD1. The germline V gene encodes CDR1 MDHEN and CDR2 SYDVKM. V lost 7 bases to trimming and J lost 5 bases; unmatched junction nucleotides: 15. The CDR3 is 16 amino acids. CDR3 DNA sequence: TGTGCCAGCACCTCAGAGGCCACAGGGGGAGGTTATGGCTACACCTTC. Encoded protein: CASTSEATGGGYGYTF.

This clone was observed a few times. This chain uses TRBV5-1 with TRBJ2-3; D is possibly TRBD1 (7 bases). The CDR3 runs to 14 residues. With 0 bases removed from V and 7 bases from J, the gap between germline ends came to 12 bases. CDR1 SGHRS and CDR2 YFSETQ come from the germline V gene. The DNA for the CDR3 is TGCGCCAGCAGCTTGGCCCAGGGGGGAAATACGCAGTATTTT. This translates into CASSLAQGGNTQYF.

V is TRBV7-2 and J is TRBJ2-3; 11 positions agree with TRBD2. The CDR3 has 16 amino acids. Germline values: CDR1 SGHTA, CDR2 FQGNSA. The ends lost 5 bases at V and 4 bases at J; junction bases unmatched: 8. CDR3 nucleotides: TGTGCCAGCAGCCGAAATCTAGCGGGGGGCTCAGATACGCAGTATTTT. It codes for CASSRNLAGGSDTQYF. The full variable domain, with the rest looked up from reference TRBV7-2 and TRBJ2-3, is GAGVSQSPSNKVTEKGKDVELRCDPISGHTALYWYRQSLGQGLEFLIYFQGNSAPDKSGLPSDRFSAERTGGSVSTLTIQRTQQEDSAVYLCASSRNLAGGSDTQYFGPGTRLTVL.

J is TRBJ1-5 and V is TRBV4-2, with D perhaps matching TRBD1 (6 bases). V dropped 7 bases and J dropped 6 bases, with 19 bases sitting between them. The CDR3 covers 15 residues. Germline-derived CDR1 and CDR2 are LGHNA and YNFKEQ. The CDR3 DNA is TGTGCCAGCATCAAAAAGGGGGGGGGCTTTCAGCCCCAGCATTTT. Translation: CASIKKGGGFQPQHF.

The chain carries TRBV4-1 and TRBJ1-1; no clear D gene. The CDR3 covers 14 residues. The germline V gene encodes CDR1 MGHRA and CDR2 YSYEKL. Trimming took 5 bases from V and 3 from J, leaving 13 bases between them. This chain's CDR3 is CASSGRPGDTEAFF. The DNA of the CDR3 is TGCGCCAGCAGCGGGCGTCCCGGGGACACTGAAGCTTTCTTT.

The genes are TRBV6-1 and TRBJ2-1, with TRBD1 matching 11 bases. The CDR3 spans 13 residues. With 4 bases clipped from V and 10 bases from J, the junction kept 3 bases outside the gene matches. The germline V gene encodes CDR1 MNHNS and CDR2 SASEGT. This CDR3 is CASSGDRGYEQFF. The CDR3 nucleotides read TGTGCCAGCAGTGGGGACAGGGGGTACGAGCAGTTCTTC.

J is TRBJ1-2 and V is TRBV4-1; the match to TRBD1 covers 11 bases. Germline CDR1 is MGHRA and CDR2 is YSYEKL. V was pared by 3 bases and J by 7 bases, with 7 bases of the junction left unmatched. The CDR3 spans 15 residues. The CDR3 spells CASSHPDRGRFGYTF. DNA of the CDR3: TGCGCCAGCAGCCACCCGGACAGGGGGCGTTTTGGCTACACCTTC.

This sequence joins TRBV6-5 and TRBJ1-5, with no clear D. Germline CDR1 and CDR2: MNHEY and SVGAGI. CDR3 length: 15 amino acids. Trimming shortened V by 5 bases and J by 0 bases, and 11 bases separated the two germline ends. The CDR3 nucleotides are TGTGCCAGCAGTATGTCTAGTCATAGCAATCAGCCCCAGCATTTT. Encoded protein: CASSMSSHSNQPQHF.

CDR3 loop: CASSVTGGNQPQHF. CDR3 in DNA: TGTGCCAGCAGCGTGACAGGGGGCAATCAGCCCCAGCATTTT. The chain is built from TRBV9 and TRBJ1-5; TRBD1 aligns across 8 bases. The germline gives CDR1 SGDLS, CDR2 YYNGEE. This CDR3 spans 14 amino acids. Trimming removed 2 bases from V and 2 bases from J; junction bases left unmatched: 0.

This chain links TRBV29-1 with TRBJ2-6, with a tentative D call TRBD2 (6 bases). Trimming took 1 base from V and 0 from J, leaving 13 bases between them. Germline V lookup: CDR1 SQVTM, CDR2 ANQGSEA. The CDR3 consists of 17 residues. In DNA, the CDR3 is TGCAGCGTTGAAGTATTCGGGGGTACCTCTGGGGCCAACGTCCTGACTTTC. Amino acids: CSVEVFGGTSGANVLTF.

This rearrangement joins TRBV7-6 to TRBJ1-6; D ambiguous. Germline CDR1 and CDR2: SGHVS and FNYEAQ. CDR3 length: 15 amino acids. Between the trimmed V and J ends, which lost 2 bases and 6 bases, there was a span of 11 bases. The CDR3 reads CASSLISDFNSPLHF. CDR3 coding DNA: TGTGCCAGCAGCTTAATTAGTGACTTTAATTCACCCCTCCACTTT.